This T cell receptor beta chain was sequenced during a study of Graves' ophthalmopathy and Graves' hyperthyroidism. Whole-study context: At initial diagnosis, peripheral blood was obtained, and this preceded any treatment. The study, taken as a whole, reports: Detection in blood was also observed for most expanded thyroid clonotypes above 0.001 frequency.

In donors with ophthalmopathy, activity was moderate-to-severe, with CAS ≥3, NOSPECS ≥4 and duration under 3 months. An approximately 10 ml volume of fresh peripheral blood provided the PBMCs. CDR1 and CDR2 from the germline V gene are GTSNPN and SVGIG (reference sequence). The germline V and J ends were trimmed by 4 bases and 3 bases, with 10 bases remaining between them. This CDR3 comprises 12 residues. This clonotype came up many times. The antigen remains unidentified. Amplification from RNA transcripts yielded the TCR beta CDR3 regions. HTBI primers primed a first-round RT-PCR, and a second-round multiplex PCR followed. One entry per CDR3 protein results from TCRdb running MiXCR on the multiplex PCR reads. The top ten hold around 9.8% of the sample, which has over 450,000 distinct CDR3 sequences, roughly 14% seen once.

The genes are TRBV30 and TRBJ2-7; D possibly corresponds to TRBD2 (6 bases). Sample: blood. The sequence was collected from a woman aged 25-40 years with Graves' ophthalmopathy. The CDR3 protein is CAWMGLDYEQYF. The CDR3 nucleotides are TGTGCCTGGATGGGACTTGACTACGAGCAGTACTTC.